The clone carrying this TCR beta chain was counted once. This entry comes from a study of blood T cell repertoires in COVID-19. Sequencing used immunoSEQ multiplex PCR; TCRdb keeps in-frame clones, though not all of them. The sample yields almost 350,000 clones, roughly 90% seen once. The CDR3 extends over 16 amino acids. CDR1 is SGHNT and CDR2 is YYREEE in the germline V gene (reference sequence). Trimming took off 0 bases at V and 4 bases at J, with 13 bases between the two ends. The chain is built from TRBV5-4 and TRBJ2-2; perhaps TRBD2 as D (5 bases). Material for sequencing was peripheral blood. The source of this sequence is a woman in her sixties or seventies with COVID-19, enrolled during active disease. In DNA form, the CDR3 reads TGTGCCAGCAGCTTGGCGGCGGGTAACCCCACCGGGGAGCTGTTTTTT. The encoded protein is CASSLAAGNPTGELFF.